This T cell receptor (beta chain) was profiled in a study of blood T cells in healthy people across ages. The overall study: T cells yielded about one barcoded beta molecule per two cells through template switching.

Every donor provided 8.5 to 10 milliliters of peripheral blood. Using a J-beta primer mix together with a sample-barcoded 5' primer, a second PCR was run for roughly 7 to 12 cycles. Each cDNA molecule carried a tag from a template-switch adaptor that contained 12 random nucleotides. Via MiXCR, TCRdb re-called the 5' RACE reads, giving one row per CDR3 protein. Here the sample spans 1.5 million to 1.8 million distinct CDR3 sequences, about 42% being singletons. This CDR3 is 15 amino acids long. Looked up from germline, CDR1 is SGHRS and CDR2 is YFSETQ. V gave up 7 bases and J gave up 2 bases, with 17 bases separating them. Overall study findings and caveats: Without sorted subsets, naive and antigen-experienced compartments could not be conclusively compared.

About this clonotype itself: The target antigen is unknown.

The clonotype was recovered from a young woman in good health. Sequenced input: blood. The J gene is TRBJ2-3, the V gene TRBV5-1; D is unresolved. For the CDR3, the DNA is TGCGCCAGCCGTCTTTCCGAGACATTCACAGATACGCAGTATTTT. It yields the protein CASRLSETFTDTQYF.